This T cell receptor beta chain was recorded in a study of blood T cell repertoires in COVID-19. The wider study: Some COVID-19 samples were acute and others convalescent; all came from the United States, Italy and Spain. Sources were T cells, B-cell-depleted T cells, or PBMCs; the material itself was cDNA or gDNA.

Per the original data handling: Reference gene primer amplification gave nucleated cell count estimates. Profiling relied on immunoSEQ multiplex PCR, and the TCRdb table lists in-frame clones only, not all of them. V and J calls and clone size are as listed in that table; D and trimming were resolved from the DNA. Of some 340,000 clones in the sample, about 85% are singletons; the top ten hold more than 3%. The J segment lost 2 bases and the V segment lost 1 base, leaving 5 bases of the junction unmatched. This CDR3 contains 16 residues. The V gene's germline CDR1 is SGDLS and CDR2 YYNGEE. Sequences were obtained from peripheral blood. This TCR was sampled from a woman aged 18-29 years with acute or convalescent COVID-19. The chain links TRBV9 to TRBJ2-2; 7 bases agree with TRBD1. The CDR3 region is CASSVWWTGNTGELFF. CDR3 in DNA: TGTGCCAGCAGCGTATGGTGGACAGGTAACACCGGGGAGCTGTTTTTT.